Listed below are T cell receptor beta chains from one sample, sequenced in a study of shared clonotypes between healthy human individuals. This table comes from immunoSEQ multiplex PCR, and its TCRdb copy is limited to in-frame clones, with some not included. The sample holds fewer than 650,000 clones, over 60% seen once. Material for sequencing was PBMCs. The receptors were sampled from a woman aged 40 to 50 in good health. Some clones in this sample may be carry-over from other donors' samples. CDR3s include the opening cysteine and the closing phenylalanine or tryptophan. Size tells how often a clone was seen (once, few, many) or the class of an expanded clone, and some rows leave it out.

j_call clone_size v_call cdr3_aa
TRBJ2-3 . TRBV30 CAWSSHGTGVADTQYF
TRBJ1-6 . TRBV30 CAWSPGSGALHF
TRBJ2-1 . TRBV11-3 CASSLVLGGRVNEQFF
TRBJ2-1 . TRBV6-4 CASSESLASYNEQFF
TRBJ1-1 . TRBV30 CAWGPSGLNTEAFF
TRBJ2-1 . TRBV5-5 CASSLAGVGNEQFF
TRBJ1-2 . TRBV7-2 CASSPSAYGCTF
TRBJ2-3 . TRBV9 CASSDPQGGTDTQYF
TRBJ1-5 once TRBV28 CASSLDREGQPQHF
TRBJ2-7 few TRBV10-1 CASSPGLPTMQYF
TRBJ1-5 . TRBV7-8 CASSSIPRQGRRSNQPQHF
TRBJ2-3 . TRBV5-4 CASSAGLAGELDTQYF
TRBJ2-5 . TRBV7-2 CASSLRGRETQYF
TRBJ2-1 once TRBV7-3 CASSLTASEQFF
TRBJ2-7 . TRBV7-9 CASNIPNTEQYF
TRBJ2-7 . TRBV5-1 CASSLGTRLSYEQYF
TRBJ2-7 . TRBV21-1 CASSLSRVGAGYEQYF
TRBJ2-7 . TRBV4-3 CASSQDHSHSYEQYF
TRBJ1-6 . TRBV5-4 CASSSEGSSYNSPLHF
TRBJ1-4 . TRBV28 CASSSSNNEKLFF
TRBJ2-5 few TRBV11-1 CASSWGAQETQYF
TRBJ1-1 . TRBV5-4 CASSLGTGNTEAFF
TRBJ1-2 . TRBV6-5 CASSPDSSWAGYTF
TRBJ2-5 . TRBV4-2 CASSQGAEQETQYF
TRBJ2-7 . TRBV19 CASSMGGSWSEQYF
TRBJ2-7 few TRBV11-1 CASSLVADSQQYF
TRBJ1-1 once TRBV2 CASSGGRGSQPTEAFF
TRBJ2-7 . TRBV7-8 CASSLVSSYEQYF
TRBJ2-1 once TRBV6-1 CASRMEATTYNEQFF
TRBJ1-2 . TRBV25-1 CASRSSESYTF
TRBJ2-7 few TRBV28 CASSSPVLFEQYF
TRBJ1-5 . TRBV28 CASTGTLVYSNQPQHF
TRBJ2-1 . TRBV7-2 CASSFRAGPLEYNEQFF
TRBJ2-2 . TRBV13 CASSLEGSWTGELFF
TRBJ2-1 . TRBV9 CASSVGSGRTYNEQFF
TRBJ2-3 . TRBV30 CAWSPTPNTQYF
TRBJ1-1 . TRBV7-9 CASSTFQGGANTEAFF
TRBJ2-7 . TRBV15 CATSRDPGSGYEQYF
TRBJ2-1 . TRBV27 CASSAWSSYNEQFF
TRBJ2-3 . TRBV7-2 CASTALAPWLSSTDTQYF
TRBJ2-1 . TRBV27 CASSLFLGKDEQFF
TRBJ1-5 . TRBV11-2 CASSPTGVQPQHF
TRBJ2-1 . TRBV30 CAWSQLTGGGEQFF